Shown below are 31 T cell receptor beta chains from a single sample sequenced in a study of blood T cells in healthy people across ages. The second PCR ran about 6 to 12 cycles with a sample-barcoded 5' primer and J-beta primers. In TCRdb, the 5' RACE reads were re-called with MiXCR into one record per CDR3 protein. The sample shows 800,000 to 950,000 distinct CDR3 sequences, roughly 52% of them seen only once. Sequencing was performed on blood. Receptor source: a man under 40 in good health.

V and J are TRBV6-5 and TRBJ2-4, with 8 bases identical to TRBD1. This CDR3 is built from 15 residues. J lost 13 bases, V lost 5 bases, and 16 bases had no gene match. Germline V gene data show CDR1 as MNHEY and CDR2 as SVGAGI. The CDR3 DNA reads TGTGCCAGCAGTCTTGACGGGACAGGAGTCCCTTGGCAGTACTTC. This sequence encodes CASSLDGTGVPWQYF.

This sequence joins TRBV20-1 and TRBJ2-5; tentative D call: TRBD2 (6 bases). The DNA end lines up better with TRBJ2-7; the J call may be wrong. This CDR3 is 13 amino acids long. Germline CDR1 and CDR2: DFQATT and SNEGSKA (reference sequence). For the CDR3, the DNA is TGCAGTGCTAGTCGTGGGACTCCCTACGAGCAGTACTTC. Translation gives CSASRGTPYEQYF.

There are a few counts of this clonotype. Written as DNA, the CDR3 is TGCGCCAGCAGCCAGGACGCAAGCGGGGTGGGAGATACGCAGTATTTT. Amino acid sequence: CASSQDASGVGDTQYF. The chain recombines TRBV4-3 with TRBJ2-3, with 7 bases that match TRBD2. J lost 5 bases, V lost 3 bases, and 11 bases had no gene match. The germline gives CDR1 LGHNA, CDR2 YSLEER. The CDR3 is 16 amino acids.

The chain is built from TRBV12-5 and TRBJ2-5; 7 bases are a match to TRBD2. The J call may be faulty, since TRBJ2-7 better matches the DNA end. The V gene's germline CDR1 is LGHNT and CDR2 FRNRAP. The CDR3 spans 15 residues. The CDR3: CASGLPSSGTYEQYF. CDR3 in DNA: TGTGCTAGTGGTTTGCCGTCTAGCGGTACCTACGAGCAGTACTTC.

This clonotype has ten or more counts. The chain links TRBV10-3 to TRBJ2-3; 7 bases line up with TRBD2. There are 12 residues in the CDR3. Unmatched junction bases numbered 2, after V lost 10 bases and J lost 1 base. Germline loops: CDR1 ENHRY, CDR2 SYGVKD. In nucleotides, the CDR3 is TGTGCCACCCGGGGGGGCACAGATACGCAGTATTTT. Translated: CATRGGTDTQYF.

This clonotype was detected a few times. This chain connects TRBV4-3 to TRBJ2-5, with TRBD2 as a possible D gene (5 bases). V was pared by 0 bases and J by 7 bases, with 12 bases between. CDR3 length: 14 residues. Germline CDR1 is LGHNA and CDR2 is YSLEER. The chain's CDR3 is CASSQERGWGTQYF. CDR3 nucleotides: TGCGCCAGCAGCCAAGAACGGGGATGGGGGACCCAGTACTTC.

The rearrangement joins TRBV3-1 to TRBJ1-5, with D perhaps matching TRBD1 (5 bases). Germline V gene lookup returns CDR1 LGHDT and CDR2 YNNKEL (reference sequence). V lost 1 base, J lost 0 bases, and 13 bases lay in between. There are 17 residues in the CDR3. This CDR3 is CASSQGGGAYSNQPQHF. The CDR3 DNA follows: TGTGCCAGCAGCCAAGGCGGAGGGGCGTATAGCAATCAGCCCCAGCATTTT.

The CDR3 protein is CASSQRGTTFNEKLFF. DNA of the CDR3: TGTGCCAGCAGCCAACGTGGGACCACATTTAATGAAAAACTGTTTTTT. This chain joins TRBV7-9 and TRBJ1-4; D might be TRBD1 (5 bases). The CDR3 is 16 amino acids. From germline, CDR1 is SEHNR and CDR2 FQNEAQ (reference sequence). The germline V and J ends were trimmed by 5 bases and 4 bases, with 17 bases remaining between them.

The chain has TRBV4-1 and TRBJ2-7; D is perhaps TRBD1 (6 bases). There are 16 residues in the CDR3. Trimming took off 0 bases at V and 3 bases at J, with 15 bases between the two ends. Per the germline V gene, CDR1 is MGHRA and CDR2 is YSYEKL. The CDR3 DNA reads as TGCGCCAGCAGCCAAGATCCTGGCAGGGGCCACTACGAGCAGTACTTC. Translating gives CASSQDPGRGHYEQYF.

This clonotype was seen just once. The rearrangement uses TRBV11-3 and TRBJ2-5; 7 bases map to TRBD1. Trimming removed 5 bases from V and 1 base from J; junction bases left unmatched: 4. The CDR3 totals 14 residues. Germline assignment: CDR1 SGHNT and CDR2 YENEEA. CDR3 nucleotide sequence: TGTGCCAGCAGCGACCGGGACAGCCAAGAGACCCAGTACTTC. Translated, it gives CASSDRDSQETQYF.

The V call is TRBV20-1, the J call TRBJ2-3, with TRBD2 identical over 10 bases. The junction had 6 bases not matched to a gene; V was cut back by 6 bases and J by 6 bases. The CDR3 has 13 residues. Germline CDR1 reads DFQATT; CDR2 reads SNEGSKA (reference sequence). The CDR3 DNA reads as TGCAGTGCCATCCTAGCGGGGGAGGATACGCAGTATTTT. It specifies CSAILAGEDTQYF.

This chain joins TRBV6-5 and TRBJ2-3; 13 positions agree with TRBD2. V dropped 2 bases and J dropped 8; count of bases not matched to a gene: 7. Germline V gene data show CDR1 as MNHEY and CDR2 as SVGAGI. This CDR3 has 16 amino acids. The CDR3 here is CASSYNPGTSGATQYF. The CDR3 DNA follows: TGTGCCAGCAGTTACAATCCGGGGACTAGCGGGGCTACGCAGTATTTT.

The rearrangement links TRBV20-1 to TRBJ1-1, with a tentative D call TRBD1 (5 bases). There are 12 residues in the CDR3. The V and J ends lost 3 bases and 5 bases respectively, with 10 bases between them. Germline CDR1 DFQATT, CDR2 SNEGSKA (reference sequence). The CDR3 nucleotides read TGCAGTGCTAGGCAATCAGGGACTGAAGCTTTCTTT. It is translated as CSARQSGTEAFF.

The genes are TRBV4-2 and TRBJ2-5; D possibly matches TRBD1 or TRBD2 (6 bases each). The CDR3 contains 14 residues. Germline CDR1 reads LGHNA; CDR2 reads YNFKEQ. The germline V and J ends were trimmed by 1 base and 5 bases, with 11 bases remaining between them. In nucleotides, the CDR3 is TGTGCCAGCAGCCAAGCGGGGGCAGGGGAGACCCAGTACTTC. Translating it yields CASSQAGAGETQYF.

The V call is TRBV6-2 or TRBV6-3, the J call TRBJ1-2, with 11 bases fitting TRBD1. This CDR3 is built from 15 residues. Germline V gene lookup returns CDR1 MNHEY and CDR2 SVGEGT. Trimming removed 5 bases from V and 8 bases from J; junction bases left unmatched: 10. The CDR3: CASSPPGTGGYGYTF. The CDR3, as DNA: TGTGCCAGCAGTCCTCCCGGGACAGGGGGATACGGCTACACCTTC.

DNA of the CDR3: TGTGCCAGCTCACCGACAACGTATCACGAGCAGTACTTC. This codes for CASSPTTYHEQYF. The chain joins TRBV18 to TRBJ2-7; D call uncertain. With 3 bases removed from V and 5 bases from J, the gap between germline ends came to 11 bases. CDR3 length: 13 residues. Germline V lookup: CDR1 KGHSH, CDR2 LQKENI.

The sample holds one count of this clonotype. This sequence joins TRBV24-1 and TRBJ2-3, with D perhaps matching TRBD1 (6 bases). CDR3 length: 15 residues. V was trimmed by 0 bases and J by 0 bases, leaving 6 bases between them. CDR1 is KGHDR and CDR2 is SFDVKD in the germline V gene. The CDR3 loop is CATSDLGQSTDTQYF. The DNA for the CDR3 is TGTGCCACCAGTGATTTGGGACAGAGCACAGATACGCAGTATTTT.

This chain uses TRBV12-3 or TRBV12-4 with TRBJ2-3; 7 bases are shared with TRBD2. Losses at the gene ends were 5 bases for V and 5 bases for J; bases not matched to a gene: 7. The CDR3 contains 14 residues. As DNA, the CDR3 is TGTGCCAGCAGTCCCGGACTAGTGATAGATACGCAGTATTTT. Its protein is CASSPGLVIDTQYF.

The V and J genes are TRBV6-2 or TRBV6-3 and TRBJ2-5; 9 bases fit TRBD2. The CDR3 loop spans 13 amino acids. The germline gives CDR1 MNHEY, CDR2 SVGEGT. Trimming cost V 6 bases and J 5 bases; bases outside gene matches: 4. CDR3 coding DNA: TGTGCCAGCAGGGGGACTAGCCGTGAGACCCAGTACTTC. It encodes CASRGTSRETQYF.

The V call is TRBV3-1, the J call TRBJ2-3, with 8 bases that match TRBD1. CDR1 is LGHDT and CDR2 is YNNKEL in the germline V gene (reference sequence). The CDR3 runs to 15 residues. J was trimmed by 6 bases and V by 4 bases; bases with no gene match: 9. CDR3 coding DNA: TGTGCCAGCAGCCTCGCCGGACAGGGCGGGGATACGCAGTATTTT. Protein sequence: CASSLAGQGGDTQYF.

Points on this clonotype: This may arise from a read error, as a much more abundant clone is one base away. CDR3: CASRRSTGSLSTYEQYF. The CDR3 DNA is TGTGCCAGCAGACGCTCGACCGGGTCACTCAGCACCTACGAGCAGTACTTC. V usage is TRBV27 and J usage is TRBJ2-7; D remains ambiguous. The CDR3 is made up of 17 amino acids. Germline loops: CDR1 MNHEY, CDR2 SMNVEV (reference sequence). Trimming took 6 bases from V and 2 from J, leaving 23 bases between them.

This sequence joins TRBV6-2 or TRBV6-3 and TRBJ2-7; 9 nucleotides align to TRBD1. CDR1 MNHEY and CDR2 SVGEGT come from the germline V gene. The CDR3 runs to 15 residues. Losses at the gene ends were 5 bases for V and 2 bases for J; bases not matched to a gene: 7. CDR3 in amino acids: CASSAGTGNAYEQYF. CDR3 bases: TGTGCCAGCAGTGCCGGGACAGGGAACGCCTACGAGCAGTACTTC.

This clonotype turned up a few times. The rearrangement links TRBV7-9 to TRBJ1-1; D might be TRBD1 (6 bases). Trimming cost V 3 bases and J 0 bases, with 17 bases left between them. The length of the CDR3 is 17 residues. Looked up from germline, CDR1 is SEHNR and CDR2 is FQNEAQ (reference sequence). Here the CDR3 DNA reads TGTGCCAGCAGCTTTCAAATCCCGGGACAAGTGAACACTGAAGCTTTCTTT. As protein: CASSFQIPGQVNTEAFF. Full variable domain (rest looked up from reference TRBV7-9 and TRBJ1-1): DTGVSQNPRHKITKRGQNVTFRCDPISEHNRLYWYRQTLGQGPEFLTYFQNEAQLEKSRLLSDRFSAERPKGSFSTLEIQRTEQGDSAMYLCASSFQIPGQVNTEAFFGQGTRLTVV.

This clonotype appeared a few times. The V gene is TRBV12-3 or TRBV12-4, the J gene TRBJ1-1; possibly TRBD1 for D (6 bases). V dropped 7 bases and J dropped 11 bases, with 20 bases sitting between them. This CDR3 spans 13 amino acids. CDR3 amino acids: CASTLTGSGSAFF. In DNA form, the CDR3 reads TGTGCCAGCACCCTGACAGGATCGGGGAGCGCTTTCTTT.

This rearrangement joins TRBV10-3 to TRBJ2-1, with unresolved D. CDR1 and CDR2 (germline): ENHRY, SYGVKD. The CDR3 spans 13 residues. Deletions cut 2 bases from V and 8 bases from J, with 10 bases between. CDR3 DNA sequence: TGTGCCATCAGTGAGAATAGGGATTATGAGCAGTTCTTC. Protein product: CAISENRDYEQFF.

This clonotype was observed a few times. CDR3 loop: CASSSTTGAETQYF. The CDR3 bases are TGTGCCAGCAGTTCAACGACAGGGGCAGAGACCCAGTACTTC. The chain is built from TRBV27 and TRBJ2-5, with 8 positions matching TRBD1. Trimming at V came to 4 bases and at J to 4 bases, leaving 5 bases not matched to a gene. This CDR3 has 14 amino acids. CDR1 MNHEY and CDR2 SMNVEV come from the germline V gene (reference sequence).

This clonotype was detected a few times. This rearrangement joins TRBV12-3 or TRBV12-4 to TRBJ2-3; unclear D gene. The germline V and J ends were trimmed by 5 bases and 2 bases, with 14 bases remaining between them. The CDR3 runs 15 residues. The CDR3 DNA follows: TGTGCCAGCAGTCCCACACTTTCGTACACAGATACGCAGTATTTT. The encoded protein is CASSPTLSYTDTQYF.

This CDR3 reads CASSQENAGNTEAFF. DNA of the CDR3: TGCGCCAGCAGCCAAGAAAACGCAGGGAACACTGAAGCTTTCTTT. This chain joins TRBV4-3 and TRBJ1-1, with no clear D. With 0 bases removed from V and 1 base from J, the gap between germline ends came to 9 bases. The germline gives CDR1 LGHNA, CDR2 YSLEER. The CDR3 contains 15 residues.

DNA of the CDR3: TGTGCCATTATGGGTGGGTCCGGCGAGCAGTACTTC. This encodes CAIMGGSGEQYF. The chain has TRBV10-3 and TRBJ2-5; no reliable D call. Matching the DNA end better, TRBJ2-7 makes the J call doubtful. The CDR3 length is 12 residues. From germline, CDR1 is ENHRY and CDR2 SYGVKD.

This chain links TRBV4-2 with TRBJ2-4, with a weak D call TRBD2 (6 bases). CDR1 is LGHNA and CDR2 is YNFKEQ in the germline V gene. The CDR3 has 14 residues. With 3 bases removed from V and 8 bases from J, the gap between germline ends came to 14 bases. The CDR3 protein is CASSHRREDDIQYF. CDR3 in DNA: TGTGCCAGCAGCCACCGGCGGGAAGACGACATTCAGTACTTC.

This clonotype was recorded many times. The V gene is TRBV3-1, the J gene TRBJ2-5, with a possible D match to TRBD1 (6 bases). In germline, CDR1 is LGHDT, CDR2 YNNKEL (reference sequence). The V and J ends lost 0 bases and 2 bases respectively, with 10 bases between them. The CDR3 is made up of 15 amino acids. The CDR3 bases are TGTGCCAGCAGCCAAGACAGGGGAAGTCAAGAGACCCAGTACTTC. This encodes CASSQDRGSQETQYF.